The text below deals with one T cell receptor beta chain. Random hexamers were used to reverse transcribe roughly 0.5 to 1 ug of RNA. MiXCR was run by TCRdb on the immunoSEQ multiplex PCR reads, yielding one entry per CDR3 protein. The profile shows 95,000 or so distinct CDR3 sequences, approximately 92% of them singletons. This sample was taken from a study of CD8 T cells in Susac syndrome. Germline loops: CDR1 DFQATT, CDR2 SNEGSKA (reference sequence). The CDR3 has 11 residues. The trim removed 6 bases at V and 7 bases at J, leaving 5 bases unmatched. This sequence joins TRBV20-1 and TRBJ2-7; 8 nucleotides match TRBD1. The sample taken for sequencing was CD8+ T cells from PBMCs. The sequence was obtained from a human donor in good health. In nucleotides, the CDR3 is TGCAGTGCCCGACAGGGGCGGGAGCAGTACTTC. Protein product: CSARQGREQYF.